This TCR beta chain was identified during a study of shared clonotypes between healthy human individuals. General study findings and limits: Estimated clonotype richness was generally higher in naive than memory subsets.

Authors' analysis steps: Filtering differed because ImmunoSEQ produced junction-only sequences that carried no quality scores. Repertoires were generated with immunoSEQ multiplex PCR, while TCRdb's copy carries only in-frame clones and drops some. V, J and clone size were drawn from that table, and D and trimming were deduced from the DNA. This sample carries roughly 600,000 clones, 98% of them seen once, and the ten largest clones take 0.3%. As concerns this clone: Its antigen is still unknown.

Naive CD8 cells were CD45RO-negative, positively selected for CCR7, excluding terminally differentiated effector memory CD45RA+ cells. CDR3 length: 15 amino acids. From germline, CDR1 is MNHEY and CDR2 SMNVEV (reference sequence). V was trimmed by 6 bases and J by 0 bases, leaving 15 bases between them. The sequencing sample was made of naive CD8+ T cells sorted from blood. The chain has TRBV27 and TRBJ2-7, with a possible D match to TRBD2 (5 bases). The sequence was collected from a man aged 30 to 45 in good health. This CDR3 is CASSHGWESSYEQYF. CDR3 coding DNA: TGTGCCAGCAGCCACGGGTGGGAGAGCTCCTACGAGCAGTACTTC.